This TCR beta chain was sequenced for a study of control samples from healthy donors and cancer patients. The protocol was immunoSEQ multiplex PCR, while the TCRdb copy is restricted to in-frame clones and leaves out a portion. The data show about 100,000 clones, with roughly 88% seen just once and roughly 15% held by the top ten. This CDR3 has 16 amino acids. Between the trimmed V and J ends, which lost 2 bases and 3 bases, there was a span of 13 bases. Germline CDR1 and CDR2: MDHEN and SYDVKM. Sequencing was done on a sample of blood. V gene TRBV28 combines with J gene TRBJ1-4; perhaps TRBD1 as D (5 bases). The origin of this receptor is a man younger than 45 in good health. CDR3 residues: CASSLNRGEANEKLFF. The CDR3 coding sequence is TGTGCCAGCAGTTTAAACCGGGGGGAAGCTAATGAAAAACTGTTTTTT.